Listed here are 14 T cell receptor beta chains from one sample, sequenced in a study of T cell repertoires in cytomegalovirus infection. MiXCR, applied by TCRdb to the reads, yields one record per CDR3 protein. The table records roughly 920,000 distinct CDR3 sequences, 25% to 40% of them present only once. Their recognized antigens are unknown. The specimen comprised cultured CD8+ T cells from PBMCs, sampled from culture after CMV antigen stimulation. The source of these receptors is a human donor in good health (CMV status not recorded). Some clones in this sample may be carry-over from other donors' samples.

CDR3 loop: CASSFPGQGIPDTQYF. The DNA of the CDR3 is TGTGCCAGCAGCTTCCCGGGACAGGGGATCCCAGATACGCAGTATTTT. The rearrangement uses TRBV7-9 and TRBJ2-3; 10 bases match TRBD1. The V and J ends lost 3 bases and 4 bases, in that order; junction bases with no gene match: 7. CDR1 and CDR2 from the germline V gene are SEHNR and FQNEAQ (reference sequence). The CDR3 totals 16 residues.

The count of this clonotype is one. The chain recombines TRBV6-5 with TRBJ1-2, with TRBD1 as a possible D gene (5 bases). The CDR3 has 12 amino acids. Trimming left V 5 bases short and J 9 bases short, with 13 bases between. In germline, CDR1 is MNHEY, CDR2 SVGAGI. The CDR3 protein is CASSRPGGSYTF. The CDR3 nucleotides read TGTGCCAGCAGTCGCCCCGGGGGAAGCTACACCTTC.

The V call is TRBV3-1, the J call TRBJ2-1; TRBD1 matches at 9 bases. The V gene's germline CDR1 is LGHDT and CDR2 YNNKEL (reference sequence). With V trimmed by 0 bases and J by 0 bases, 3 bases remained unmatched. CDR3 length: 17 amino acids. CDR3 in DNA: TGTGCCAGCAGCCAAGAGACAGGGGGACCCTCCTACAATGAGCAGTTCTTC. Residues: CASSQETGGPSYNEQFF.

This clonotype was picked up a small number of times. A read error may account for a junction end that differs from germline. The gene calls are TRBV4-1 and TRBJ2-1, with 8 bases fitting TRBD2. Looked up from germline, CDR1 is MGHRA and CDR2 is YSYEKL. CDR3 size: 16 residues. The CDR3 is CASTQEWGLVGNEQFF. CDR3 nucleotides: TGCGCCAGCACCCAAGAGTGGGGACTAGTTGGCAATGAGCAGTTCTTC.

This clonotype was detected only a few times. The CDR3 sequence: CASSLLIGTGGISYNEQFF. The CDR3, as DNA: TGTGCCAGCAGTTTATTAATTGGGACAGGGGGCATCTCCTACAATGAGCAGTTCTTC. This chain connects TRBV12-3 or TRBV12-4 to TRBJ2-1, with 12 bases fitting TRBD1. This CDR3 is built from 19 residues. Germline trimming cut 2 bases from V and 0 bases from J; bases unmatched to any gene: 8.

The genes are TRBV15 and TRBJ2-2; no firm D call. The germline V gene has CDR1 LNHNV and CDR2 YYDKDF (reference sequence). The ends were cut back, 4 bases at V and 4 bases at J, with 4 bases in the middle. The CDR3 is 12 amino acids. CDR3 sequence (DNA): TGTGCCACCAGCACACGCACCGGGGAGCTGTTTTTT. It is translated as CATSTRTGELFF.

This clonotype has just a few counts. The chain joins TRBV6-5 to TRBJ1-2; D may be TRBD1 (6 bases). Germline loops: CDR1 MNHEY, CDR2 SVGAGI. The CDR3 has 17 amino acids. The germline V and J ends were trimmed by 6 bases and 8 bases, with 28 bases remaining between them. The CDR3 DNA sequence: TGTGCCAGCAGCTTCTTCCCGGGGGGCCCTCTATTGCGGGGCTACACCTTC. Translated: CASSFFPGGPLLRGYTF.

This clonotype has more than one count but fewer than ten. The V call is TRBV6-1, the J call TRBJ1-1, with D perhaps TRBD1 (6 bases). The ends were cut back, 6 bases at V and 3 bases at J, with 17 bases in the middle. Germline assignment: CDR1 MNHNS and CDR2 SASEGT. The CDR3 is 15 residues long. CDR3 residues: CASRDFWGADTEAFF. DNA of the CDR3: TGTGCCAGCAGAGATTTTTGGGGGGCGGACACTGAAGCTTTCTTT.

This rearrangement joins TRBV5-8 to TRBJ2-1; 7 nucleotides match TRBD2. The germline V gene encodes CDR1 SGHTS and CDR2 YDEGEE. This CDR3 comprises 14 residues. Trimming removed 5 bases from V and 4 bases from J; junction bases left unmatched: 6. CDR3 bases: TGTGCCAGCAGATGGGAGCGGGGATACAATGAGCAGTTCTTC. Protein product: CASRWERGYNEQFF.

The V gene is TRBV6-1, the J gene TRBJ2-2; D is uncertain. Per germline, CDR1 MNHNS and CDR2 SASEGT. Trimming took off 8 bases at V and 7 bases at J, with 5 bases between the two ends. The CDR3 is 10 amino acids. The CDR3 nucleotides are TGTGCCAGCCGATTCGGGGAGCTGTTTTTT. Translating gives CASRFGELFF.

This clonotype was found a few times. The V and J genes are TRBV28 and TRBJ2-1; tentatively, D is TRBD2 (5 bases). V lost 2 bases, J lost 9 bases, and 14 bases lay in between. Germline lookup yields CDR1 MDHEN and CDR2 SYDVKM. This CDR3 region has 14 residues. The CDR3 nucleotides are TGTGCCAGCAGTTTAATGCCAGCGGTTGGTGAGCAGTTCTTC. It is translated as CASSLMPAVGEQFF.

The V and J genes are TRBV10-3 and TRBJ1-1; TRBD1 agrees at 10 bases. Germline-derived CDR1 and CDR2 are ENHRY and SYGVKD. J was trimmed by 0 bases and V by 6 bases; bases with no gene match: 7. The CDR3 extends over 16 amino acids. In DNA, the CDR3 is TGTGCCATCAGGGACCGGGACAGGGGAATGAACACTGAAGCTTTCTTT. As protein: CAIRDRDRGMNTEAFF.

This clonotype showed up just a few times. The CDR3 bases are TGTGCCAGCAGTCCTAGGACAGGGGTGACTGAAGCTTTCTTT. This translates into CASSPRTGVTEAFF. The rearrangement joins TRBV27 to TRBJ1-1, with 9 bases that match TRBD1. Losses at the gene ends were 5 bases for V and 5 bases for J; bases not matched to a gene: 6. CDR1 and CDR2 (germline): MNHEY, SMNVEV (reference sequence). This CDR3 has 14 amino acids.

This chain uses TRBV5-1 with TRBJ1-4; 9 bases are a match to TRBD1. Trimming removed 0 bases from V and 3 bases from J; junction bases left unmatched: 9. The CDR3 loop spans 18 amino acids. Germline CDR1 reads SGHRS; CDR2 reads YFSETQ. The CDR3 loop reads CASSLEGTGIWANEKLFF. CDR3 in DNA: TGCGCCAGCAGCTTGGAGGGGACAGGGATTTGGGCTAATGAAAAACTGTTTTTT.